This record concerns one T cell receptor beta chain sequence. The source of the sample is a study of blood T cell repertoires in COVID-19. On the study more broadly: Sites across the United States, Italy and Spain contributed samples from acute and convalescent COVID-19. T cells, B-cell-depleted T cells, or PBMCs provided the cDNA or gDNA that served as material.

Clones were sequenced by immunoSEQ multiplex PCR, and TCRdb holds only the in-frame ones, with some missing. The sample carries approximately 97,000 clones, around 90% recorded once. The TCR sequence derives from a man aged 45 to 65 with active COVID-19. Sequencing was performed on peripheral blood.

CDR3 amino acids: CASRTSGAVGNEQFF. CDR3 sequence (DNA): TGCGCCAGCAGGACTAGCGGGGCGGTTGGTAATGAGCAGTTCTTC. The genes are TRBV5-1 and TRBJ2-1, with 11 bases fitting TRBD2. The V gene's germline CDR1 is SGHRS and CDR2 YFSETQ. This CDR3 has 15 residues. Losses at the gene ends were 5 bases for V and 7 bases for J; bases not matched to a gene: 8.